One sample yielded the 10 T cell receptor beta chains listed below, sequenced in a study of blood T cell repertoires in COVID-19. Only in-frame clones appear in the TCRdb table, and some are missing; sequencing was by immunoSEQ multiplex PCR. The sample yields more than 150,000 clones, almost 90% seen once. The sample consisted of peripheral blood. These receptors were taken from a middle-aged man with acute or convalescent COVID-19.

This clone was counted a few times. This CDR3 reads CASSLATGNTIYF. The CDR3 DNA sequence: TGTGCCAGCAGTTTAGCCACTGGAAACACCATATATTTT. This chain links TRBV12-3 or TRBV12-4 with TRBJ1-3; D remains unclear. The CDR3 is 13 residues long. Trimming took 0 bases from V and 2 from J, leaving 2 bases between them.

The chain has TRBV11-2 and TRBJ2-4, with 9 bases matching TRBD1. This CDR3 region has 16 residues. V lost 6 bases and J lost 6; bases outside the gene matches: 12. From germline, CDR1 is SGHAT and CDR2 FQNNGV. The chain's CDR3 is CASRGPGTGWGNIQYF. The CDR3 bases are TGTGCCAGCAGAGGACCAGGGACAGGGTGGGGAAACATTCAGTACTTC.

The CDR3 here is CASSQVVGTDNSPLHF. The CDR3 bases are TGCGCCAGCAGCCAAGTGGTTGGGACAGATAATTCACCCCTCCACTTT. The J gene is TRBJ1-6, the V gene TRBV4-1; 7 positions match TRBD1. The V and J ends lost 1 base and 5 bases, in that order; junction bases with no gene match: 5. CDR1 is MGHRA and CDR2 is YSYEKL in the germline V gene. The CDR3 is made up of 16 amino acids.

The genes are TRBV19 and TRBJ2-3; 8 nucleotides agree with TRBD2. Germline loops: CDR1 LNHDA, CDR2 SQIVND (reference sequence). Trimming took 4 bases from V and 3 from J; bases not matched to a gene: 6. This CDR3 has 15 residues. CDR3 region: CASSTSGGGTDTQYF. The CDR3 nucleotides read TGTGCCAGTAGTACCTCCGGCGGGGGGACAGATACGCAGTATTTT.

The J gene is TRBJ2-7, the V gene TRBV28; 7 positions agree with TRBD1. The trim removed 6 bases at V and 6 bases at J, leaving 11 bases unmatched. CDR3 length: 14 residues. CDR1 and CDR2 (germline): MDHEN, SYDVKM. CDR3 in DNA: TGTGCCAGCAGGACCCCCGGGACAGAATTCGAGCAGTACTTC. It specifies CASRTPGTEFEQYF.

The chain employs TRBV11-2 and TRBJ2-1; 9 bases map to TRBD1. The CDR3 consists of 16 residues. Germline CDR1 reads SGHAT; CDR2 reads FQNNGV. V lost 4 bases and J lost 6; bases outside the gene matches: 10. CDR3 sequence reads: CASSSTLDRGGNEQFF. Written as DNA, the CDR3 is TGTGCCAGCAGCTCGACATTGGACAGGGGAGGCAATGAGCAGTTCTTC.

This chain's CDR3 is CASSQVGQGTYNEQFF. The CDR3 DNA is TGTGCCAGCAGCCAAGTGGGACAGGGGACCTACAATGAGCAGTTCTTC. The J gene is TRBJ2-1, the V gene TRBV14; 10 bases match TRBD1. There are 16 residues in the CDR3. With 1 base clipped from V and 2 bases from J, the junction kept 2 bases outside the gene matches. The germline gives CDR1 SGHDN, CDR2 FVKESK.

This clone was seen more than once but under ten times. The gene calls are TRBV10-3 and TRBJ2-3; 9 bases fit TRBD2. This CDR3 comprises 16 residues. Per germline, CDR1 ENHRY and CDR2 SYGVKD. V lost 5 bases to trimming and J lost 2 bases; unmatched junction nucleotides: 8. CDR3 in DNA: TGTGCCATCAGTCCACAAGCGGGAGGCCTCACAGATACGCAGTATTTT. This encodes CAISPQAGGLTDTQYF.

This chain uses TRBV7-9 with TRBJ1-5; 9 bases map to TRBD1. Germline V gene data show CDR1 as SEHNR and CDR2 as FQNEAQ (reference sequence). V gave up 1 base and J gave up 3 bases; unmatched junction bases: 4. This CDR3 is 16 amino acids long. CDR3 DNA sequence: TGTGCCAGCAGCTTAGATGGGACAGGGAACAATCAGCCCCAGCATTTT. Protein product: CASSLDGTGNNQPQHF.

The CDR3 coding sequence is TGTGCCAGCAGCTTAGCGAACTACCTTCGGGAGACCCAGTACTTC. Encoded protein: CASSLANYLRETQYF. The J gene is TRBJ2-5, the V gene TRBV11-1; D gene ambiguous. The CDR3 covers 15 residues. V lost 0 bases and J lost 5, with 13 bases in between. In germline, CDR1 is SGHAT, CDR2 FQDESV (reference sequence).